This T cell receptor beta chain was found in a study of human T cells and chemical hapten exposure. Study results and caveats: The study found that DPC sensitization did not change TCRs above 1 in 1000 frequency. Every donor had alopecia, and their immune response may therefore differ from healthy people's.

The sample's time point: pre-sensitization, week 0. The treatment: therapeutic diphenylcyclopropenone sensitization with weekly scalp DPC. Blood collection took place prior to placing each patch test. CDR1 and CDR2 from the germline V gene are SGHRS and YFSETQ. The CDR3 runs 13 residues. Trimming shortened V by 0 bases and J by 3 bases, and 6 bases separated the two germline ends. Each CDR3 protein gets one entry after TCRdb re-called the RACE reads with MiXCR. The sample records a few hundred thousand distinct CDR3 sequences, 5% to 6.5% being singletons. The table lists this clonotype with a few counts. Its antigen is still unknown.

Here the sequenced sample was whole blood, taken in connection with sensitization to the hapten diphenylcyclopropenone (DPC). This sequence originates from a woman younger than 30 with alopecia areata. Some clones in this sample may be carry-over from other donors' samples. This chain links TRBV5-1 with TRBJ2-5; D unclear. The CDR3 region has the DNA TGCGCCAGCAGCTTGGGTTTGAAAGAGACCCAGTACTTC. Amino acids: CASSLGLKETQYF.